Each of the 12 T cell receptor beta chains below was sequenced from the same sample in a study of blood T cell repertoires in COVID-19 (TCRdb year 2020). The method behind the library was the immunoSEQ multiplex PCR assay. This immuneACCESS table, as held by TCRdb, lists in-frame sequences with V and J called but not all clones. Of the missing ones, under half trace to an unresolved V gene in checked studies; the others have no known cause. Here the sample has about 15,000 clones; roughly nine tenths occur a single time. The leading ten clones occupy under 2.5% of the sample. Sample: peripheral blood. Receptors originate from an older woman in a cohort sampled during active or convalescent COVID-19.

The rearrangement joins TRBV10-2 to TRBJ1-1, with 7 nucleotides matching TRBD1. V shed 3 bases and J 2 bases; nucleotides not matched to a gene: 3. This CDR3 is built from 14 residues. Germline V CDR1 and CDR2: WSHSY, SAAADI. The CDR3 spells CASSENRGNTEAFF. CDR3 in DNA: TGCGCCAGCAGTGAAAACAGGGGAAACACTGAAGCTTTCTTT.

J is TRBJ2-5 and V is TRBV11-2; 16 nucleotides line up with TRBD2. The CDR3 extends over 17 amino acids. Germline CDR1 reads SGHAT; CDR2 reads FQNNGV. After removal of 5 bases from V and 5 bases from J, the junction contained 8 bases not matched to a gene. CDR3 DNA: TGTGCCAGCAGCCAAACGGGACTAGCGGGGGGGGAGGAGACCCAGTACTTC. Translated: CASSQTGLAGGEETQYF.

V and J are TRBV15 and TRBJ1-1; the D gene is possibly TRBD1 (5 bases). Per germline, CDR1 LNHNV and CDR2 YYDKDF (reference sequence). The CDR3 contains 15 residues. V was pared by 0 bases and J by 1 base, with 9 bases between. This CDR3 reads CATSRDVGGNTEAFF. In DNA, the CDR3 is TGTGCCACCAGCAGAGATGTGGGGGGGAACACTGAAGCTTTCTTT.

V is TRBV5-4 and J is TRBJ2-1; 8 positions match TRBD2. V lost 7 bases and J lost 1; bases outside the gene matches: 7. The CDR3 length is 15 residues. Looked up from germline, CDR1 is SGHNT and CDR2 is YYREEE (reference sequence). CDR3 sequence: CASGNPSGSYNEQFF. CDR3 bases: TGTGCCAGCGGCAATCCTAGCGGGTCCTACAATGAGCAGTTCTTC.

J is TRBJ2-7 and V is TRBV28; D is perhaps TRBD1 (5 bases). Germline V gene data show CDR1 as MDHEN and CDR2 as SYDVKM. CDR3 length: 15 residues. V was clipped by 5 bases and J by 3 bases, with 17 bases between them. The CDR3 DNA reads as TGTGCCAGCAGTCCCACCCCCGCAGGGATCTACGAGCAGTACTTC. The encoded protein is CASSPTPAGIYEQYF.

The chain employs TRBV19 and TRBJ2-1; TRBD2 matches 8 bases. With V trimmed by 2 bases and J by 4 bases, 7 bases remained unmatched. The CDR3 spans 16 residues. From germline, CDR1 is LNHDA and CDR2 SQIVND (reference sequence). In DNA, the CDR3 is TGTGCCAGTAGTATAACCCAGCGGGGGTATTACAATGAGCAGTTCTTC. It is translated as CASSITQRGYYNEQFF.

This chain links TRBV19 with TRBJ2-7, with D possibly matching TRBD1 (5 bases). This CDR3 region has 15 residues. The germline gives CDR1 LNHDA, CDR2 SQIVND (reference sequence). Trimming took off 3 bases at V and 4 bases at J, with 16 bases between the two ends. CDR3 DNA sequence: TGTGCCAGTAGTATCTCTCCGAGACAGCAGTACGAGCAGTACTTC. It encodes CASSISPRQQYEQYF.

The genes are TRBV7-9 and TRBJ2-5, with D unresolved. V lost 0 bases and J 7 bases, leaving 12 bases between the germline ends. There are 14 residues in the CDR3. Germline assignment: CDR1 SEHNR and CDR2 FQNEAQ (reference sequence). CDR3 amino acids: CASSLAPWAGTQYF. In nucleotides, the CDR3 is TGTGCCAGCAGCTTAGCCCCATGGGCAGGGACCCAGTACTTC.

In its sample, this clone was seen once. The chain has TRBV7-8 and TRBJ2-5; D unclear. V dropped 1 base and J dropped 4 bases, with 7 bases sitting between them. CDR1 and CDR2 from the germline V gene are SGHVS and FQNEAQ. The CDR3 is made up of 13 amino acids. The CDR3 nucleotides read TGTGCCAGCAGCTTAGACTATCCAGAGACCCAGTACTTC. This codes for CASSLDYPETQYF.

The rearrangement joins TRBV3-1 (or the pseudogene TRBV3-2) to TRBJ1-5; 8 bases line up with TRBD1. V lost 1 base and J lost 4; bases outside the gene matches: 6. CDR1 and CDR2 (germline): LGHDT, YNNKEL (reference sequence). The CDR3 has 16 residues. The CDR3 loop reads CASSQGQGTLNQPQHF. Here the CDR3 DNA reads TGTGCCAGCAGCCAAGGACAGGGGACGCTTAATCAGCCCCAGCATTTT.

In its sample, this clone was seen once. This chain uses TRBV7-8 with TRBJ1-4; the D is unclear. Trimming left V 5 bases short and J 5 bases short, with 12 bases between. This CDR3 has 14 residues. Germline CDR1 SGHVS, CDR2 FQNEAQ. CDR3 nucleotides: TGTGCCAGCAGCCACTGGCGGCGGAATGAAAAACTGTTTTTT. It is translated as CASSHWRRNEKLFF.

The chain has TRBV20-1 and TRBJ1-2; 8 nucleotides line up with TRBD1. Germline CDR1 reads DFQATT; CDR2 reads SNEGSKA (reference sequence). With 3 bases clipped from V and 4 bases from J, the junction kept 10 bases outside the gene matches. This CDR3 spans 15 amino acids. In DNA, the CDR3 is TGCAGTGCTAGTCTCCCAGGGGGCCGGATCTATGGCTACACCTTC. It codes for CSASLPGGRIYGYTF.